Given below is one TCR beta chain in context. As yet, its antigen is unknown. The entry originates in a study of cytomegalovirus exposure and HLA in healthy donors. Vbeta (60) and Jbeta (13) primers were used in the PCR. Libraries were prepared by immunoSEQ multiplex PCR; TCRdb keeps only in-frame clonotypes and omits some of them. This table holds about 140,000 clones, about 79% found once. Study results and caveats: Some V segments, including TRBV6-2 and TRBV6-3, were excluded as indistinguishable.

Trimming took 4 bases from V and 9 from J; bases not matched to a gene: 12. Germline assignment: CDR1 SGHDT and CDR2 YYEEEE. This CDR3 is built from 14 residues. The source is a female donor in good health and CMV-seropositive. Sequencing was done on a sample of PBMCs. This chain joins TRBV5-6 and TRBJ2-7; 8 nucleotides line up with TRBD1. The CDR3 protein is CASSEWTGTGVQYF. The CDR3 nucleotides read TGTGCCAGCAGCGAGTGGACAGGGACAGGAGTGCAGTACTTC.